The 11 T cell receptor beta chains below all came from one sample that was sequenced in a study of CD8 T cells in Susac syndrome. Random hexamers primed reverse transcription of about 0.5 to 1 ug RNA. TCRdb recomputed calls from the immunoSEQ multiplex PCR reads with MiXCR, one row per CDR3 protein. The top ten hold 0.16% of the sample, which has 150,000 or so distinct CDR3 sequences, 85% to 95% seen once. Sequenced input: CD4+ T cells from PBMCs. These receptors were taken from a human donor with Susac syndrome.

V and J are TRBV20-1 and TRBJ1-2; no firm D call. This CDR3 spans 12 amino acids. V lost 3 bases and J lost 9, with 14 bases in between. In germline, CDR1 is DFQATT, CDR2 SNEGSKA (reference sequence). The CDR3 DNA reads as TGCAGTGCTAGGGAGGACCTTTGGCGCTACACCTTC. This translates into CSAREDLWRYTF.

The CDR3, as DNA: TGTGCCACCTCATTCGGGGACAGGGGGAATGAGCAGTTCTTC. Amino acid sequence: CATSFGDRGNEQFF. The rearrangement links TRBV24-1 to TRBJ2-1, with 11 bases aligning to TRBD1. The V segment lost 9 bases and the J segment 7 bases; nucleotides outside the gene matches: 7. This CDR3 is built from 14 residues. The V gene's germline CDR1 is KGHDR and CDR2 SFDVKD.

The J gene is TRBJ2-3, the V gene TRBV20-1, with TRBD1 matching 8 bases. The CDR3 runs to 14 residues. With 5 bases clipped from V and 5 bases from J, the junction kept 9 bases outside the gene matches. The germline gives CDR1 DFQATT, CDR2 SNEGSKA (reference sequence). CDR3 sequence: CSAPGRGQQDTQYF. The DNA of the CDR3 is TGCAGTGCTCCAGGCAGGGGGCAACAAGATACGCAGTATTTT.

The gene calls are TRBV14 and TRBJ1-1, with D uncertain. V shed 4 bases and J shed 6 bases, with 12 bases lying between them. The germline V gene has CDR1 SGHDN and CDR2 FVKESK. The CDR3 sequence is 13 residues long. The CDR3 region is CASSPGGRSEAFF. In DNA form, the CDR3 reads TGTGCCAGCAGCCCAGGCGGGAGGTCTGAAGCTTTCTTT.

This clonotype was picked up a small number of times. This chain connects TRBV4-3 to TRBJ2-2; D is ambiguous. Trimming took off 1 base at V and 5 bases at J, with 5 bases between the two ends. The CDR3 totals 13 residues. From germline, CDR1 is LGHNA and CDR2 YSLEER. The CDR3 loop reads CASSQVETGELFF. The CDR3 DNA follows: TGCGCCAGCAGCCAAGTAGAGACCGGGGAGCTGTTTTTT.

The chain joins TRBV9 to TRBJ2-5; tentatively, D is TRBD2 (6 bases). The CDR3 length is 16 residues. Germline loops: CDR1 SGDLS, CDR2 YYNGEE. Trimming shortened V by 0 bases and J by 0 bases, and 12 bases separated the two germline ends. This CDR3 reads CASSVGWGLHQETQYF. In DNA, the CDR3 is TGTGCCAGCAGCGTAGGATGGGGACTCCACCAAGAGACCCAGTACTTC.

The chain carries TRBV12-3 or TRBV12-4 and TRBJ2-5; a possible D gene is TRBD1 (6 bases). Trimming removed 6 bases from V and 2 bases from J, with 13 bases in between. CDR3 length equals 14 residues. The CDR3 loop reads CASSPTGQQETQYF. DNA for the CDR3: TGTGCCAGCAGCCCCACCGGACAGCAAGAGACCCAGTACTTC.

The V gene is TRBV7-2, the J gene TRBJ2-1, with a weak D call TRBD2 (5 bases). Per the germline V gene, CDR1 is SGHTA and CDR2 is FQGNSA. This CDR3 contains 15 residues. The V end lost 0 bases, the J end lost 4 bases, and 10 bases lay between the germline ends. The CDR3: CASSLAAGAYNEQFF. The DNA of the CDR3 is TGTGCCAGCAGCTTAGCTGCGGGCGCTTACAATGAGCAGTTCTTC.

This rearrangement joins TRBV27 to TRBJ2-1; D could derive from TRBD1 or TRBD2 (5 bases each). The CDR3 covers 11 residues. Germline V lookup: CDR1 MNHEY, CDR2 SMNVEV (reference sequence). V was cut by 3 bases and J by 14 bases, with 11 bases left in between. The CDR3 DNA reads as TGTGCCAGCAGTTTGGGGACGGAGGAGTTCTTC. As protein: CASSLGTEEFF.

This rearrangement joins TRBV15 to TRBJ1-2; 7 positions match TRBD1. The CDR3 covers 14 residues. CDR1 is LNHNV, CDR2 YYDKDF, per germline (reference sequence). Germline trimming cut 5 bases from V and 4 bases from J; bases unmatched to any gene: 7. CDR3 region: CATSDIGTVYGYTF. The CDR3 DNA reads as TGTGCCACCAGCGACATCGGGACAGTCTATGGCTACACCTTC.

This chain links TRBV20-1 with TRBJ1-1; D gene uncertain. The ends were cut back, 1 base at V and 1 base at J, with 13 bases in the middle. The germline CDR1 and CDR2 sequences are DFQATT and SNEGSKA (reference sequence). This CDR3 region has 15 residues. The CDR3 loop reads CSARAAEGWNTEAFF. The CDR3 region has the DNA TGCAGTGCTAGAGCGGCGGAGGGTTGGAACACTGAAGCTTTCTTT.